This T cell receptor (beta chain) was sequenced in a study of somatic mutations in cytotoxic T cells in rheumatoid arthritis. TCRdb keeps only in-frame clones here, not all; method: immunoSEQ multiplex PCR. The sample has 30,000 to 45,000 clones; under 85% are singletons. The V and J ends lost 7 bases and 0 bases respectively, with 13 bases between them. Germline V gives CDR1 MNHEY, CDR2 SMNVEV (reference sequence). This CDR3 spans 14 amino acids. The chain links TRBV27 to TRBJ2-7; D unclear. Material: CD8+ T cells sorted from blood. This receptor was obtained from a middle-aged man in good health. CDR3 amino acids: CASTESVHSYEQYF. The DNA for the CDR3 is TGTGCCAGCACCGAGAGCGTTCACTCCTACGAGCAGTACTTC.